The clone carrying this TCR beta chain was observed many times. As yet, its antigen is unknown. It was with a sample-barcoded 5' primer and a J-beta primer mix that a second PCR of roughly 7 to 12 cycles was run. Using its own MiXCR run on the 5' RACE reads, TCRdb lists one record per CDR3 protein. In the table there are around 870,000 distinct CDR3 sequences, 29% of which are singletons. The data derive from a study of blood T cells in healthy people across ages. Study-level points and caveats: Naive CD4+ cells and diversity were both higher in long-lived donors than in aged donors. Getting older went along with TCR beta diversity per million T cells dropping roughly linearly.

This CDR3 contains 15 residues. The germline V and J ends were trimmed by 1 base and 4 bases, with 14 bases remaining between them. Germline V gene sequence: CDR1 SEHNR, CDR2 FQNEAQ (reference sequence). The sequence was collected from a woman over 75 in good health. The chain combines TRBV7-9 with TRBJ2-7; D is possibly TRBD1 (5 bases). The material sequenced was blood. CDR3 bases: TGTGCCAGCAGCTTAGGTTTGGGAAGGGGTTACGAGCAGTACTTC. It is translated as CASSLGLGRGYEQYF.